The rows below give T cell receptor beta chains drawn from one sample of a study of control samples from healthy donors and cancer patients. Clones were read by immunoSEQ multiplex PCR, and TCRdb kept only the in-frame ones, dropping some. The sample carries 70,000 to 75,000 clones, more than 85% recorded once. What was sequenced was blood. The receptors derive from a woman aged 45-59 years in good health. The CDR3 runs from the conserved cysteine through the conserved F or W. Fields, in order: CDR3 DNA, CDR3 protein, J gene, clone size, D gene, V gene. D genes are given only for firm matches. Not all rows give a size; the values are once, few, many and, for expanded clones, a class.

DNA: TGTGCCATCAAAGGAAGCAGTCAAGAGACCCAGTACTTC
CDR3: CAIKGSSQETQYF
J: TRBJ2-5
size: once
D: .
V: TRBV10-3

DNA: TGTGCCAGTACCTCAAGGGGGGCCGGGGAGCTGTTTTTT
CDR3: CASTSRGAGELFF
J: TRBJ2-2
size: .
D: .
V: TRBV19

DNA: TGTGCCAGCTCACCTCAGGCACTAGCGGGAAATGAGCAGTTCTTC
CDR3: CASSPQALAGNEQFF
J: TRBJ2-1
size: .
D: TRBD2
V: TRBV18

DNA: TGTGCCAGCAGCGTTTCAGACAAACTGAACACCGGGGAGCTGTTTTTT
CDR3: CASSVSDKLNTGELFF
J: TRBJ2-2
size: .
D: .
V: TRBV9

DNA: TGTGCCAGCAAGGGGGGCCCCCATGGCTACACCTTC
CDR3: CASKGGPHGYTF
J: TRBJ1-2
size: .
D: .
V: TRBV4-2

DNA: TGTGCCAGCAGTGTGGGACTAGCGGGAGTGGGTGAAGAGACCCAGTACTTC
CDR3: CASSVGLAGVGEETQYF
J: TRBJ2-5
size: .
D: TRBD2
V: TRBV6-1

DNA: TGTGCCAGCTCATACTCCACAGATACGCAGTATTTT
CDR3: CASSYSTDTQYF
J: TRBJ2-3
size: .
D: .
V: TRBV2

DNA: TGTGCCAGCCACGGGACAGGGTGGAGCGGCTACACCTTC
CDR3: CASHGTGWSGYTF
J: TRBJ1-2
size: .
D: TRBD1
V: TRBV2

DNA: TGTGCCACCAGTGATTTGAGTAGCGGGAGTCAATCCTACAATGAGCAGTTCTTC
CDR3: CATSDLSSGSQSYNEQFF
J: TRBJ2-1
size: few
D: TRBD2
V: TRBV24-1

DNA: TGTGCCAGCAGTTTAGGCCAGGGTGGGCCACCCCTCCACTTT
CDR3: CASSLGQGGPPLHF
J: TRBJ1-6
size: .
D: .
V: TRBV28

DNA: TGTGCCAGCATCCTAGGGGGGGGGCCGAACACCGGGGAGCTGTTTTTT
CDR3: CASILGGGPNTGELFF
J: TRBJ2-2
size: .
D: .
V: TRBV27

DNA: TGTGCCAGCAGCCTCTACGAATCCGGGACAGGCCTAAGCTCCTATAATTCACCCCTCCACTTT
CDR3: CASSLYESGTGLSSYNSPLHF
J: TRBJ1-6
size: .
D: TRBD1
V: TRBV4-2

DNA: TGTGCCAGCAGCTCAAGGGCCTCCTATTCCTACGAGCAGTACTTC
CDR3: CASSSRASYSYEQYF
J: TRBJ2-7
size: .
D: .
V: TRBV3-1/TRBV3-2

DNA: TGCGCCAGCAGACTAGCGGGAGGTTCCGGGGAGCTGTTTTTT
CDR3: CASRLAGGSGELFF
J: TRBJ2-2
size: .
D: TRBD2
V: TRBV5-1

DNA: TGTGCCCGGAGTGGCGGCCAGGGAAAGGGGTGGTACGAGCAGTACTTC
CDR3: CARSGGQGKGWYEQYF
J: TRBJ2-7
size: medium-sized
D: .
V: TRBV5-4

DNA: TGTGCCAGTACCCAGACTAGCGGGAGCTCTGGGGCCAACGTCCTGACTTTC
CDR3: CASTQTSGSSGANVLTF
J: TRBJ2-6
size: .
D: TRBD2
V: TRBV19

DNA: TGTGCCAGCTCACCACCTCTACGGGTTAAGTTAAGCGGGAGCAACTGGGGGCAGTACTTC
CDR3: CASSPPLRVKLSGSNWGQYF
J: TRBJ2-7
size: .
D: TRBD2
V: TRBV18

DNA: TGTGCCAGCAGTTTGACTGGCTACGAGCAGTACTTC
CDR3: CASSLTGYEQYF
J: TRBJ2-7
size: .
D: .
V: TRBV28

DNA: TGTGCCAGCAGCTTAGTAGGGGATCTACGGGGCTACACCTTC
CDR3: CASSLVGDLRGYTF
J: TRBJ1-2
size: .
D: .
V: TRBV7-9

DNA: TGTGCCAGCAGCGCCCGGGACAGCGGCTACACCTTC
CDR3: CASSARDSGYTF
J: TRBJ1-2
size: .
D: TRBD1
V: TRBV9

DNA: TGTGCCAGCAGCGCCATAGCGGGAGGATGGGAGACCCAGTACTTC
CDR3: CASSAIAGGWETQYF
J: TRBJ2-5
size: .
D: TRBD2
V: TRBV9

DNA: TGTGCCAGTAGGGACAGGGGGGGAACTGAAGCTTTCTTT
CDR3: CASRDRGGTEAFF
J: TRBJ1-1
size: .
D: TRBD1
V: TRBV28

DNA: TGTGCCAGTAGTATCGGGGACACCGGTCGGGAGACCCAGTACTTC
CDR3: CASSIGDTGRETQYF
J: TRBJ2-5
size: .
D: .
V: TRBV19

DNA: TGTGCCAGCAGCCAAGGCGGGGGCGGGAAGAATTCACCCCTCCACTTT
CDR3: CASSQGGGGKNSPLHF
J: TRBJ1-6
size: .
D: .
V: TRBV3-1/TRBV3-2

DNA: TGTGCCAGCAGCCCATTCGGACAGGGAGCCTATGGCTACACCTTC
CDR3: CASSPFGQGAYGYTF
J: TRBJ1-2
size: .
D: TRBD1
V: TRBV7-6

DNA: TGTGCCACCAGTGATGCGAGAGACCATAGACGCGAGCAGTACTTC
CDR3: CATSDARDHRREQYF
J: TRBJ2-7
size: .
D: .
V: TRBV24-1

DNA: TGTGCCAGCTCCAGGGGAGGAGATGAAAAACTGTTTTTT
CDR3: CASSRGGDEKLFF
J: TRBJ1-4
size: .
D: .
V: TRBV18

DNA: TGTGCCAGCAGCACCACAGATACGCAGTATTTT
CDR3: CASSTTDTQYF
J: TRBJ2-3
size: .
D: .
V: TRBV9